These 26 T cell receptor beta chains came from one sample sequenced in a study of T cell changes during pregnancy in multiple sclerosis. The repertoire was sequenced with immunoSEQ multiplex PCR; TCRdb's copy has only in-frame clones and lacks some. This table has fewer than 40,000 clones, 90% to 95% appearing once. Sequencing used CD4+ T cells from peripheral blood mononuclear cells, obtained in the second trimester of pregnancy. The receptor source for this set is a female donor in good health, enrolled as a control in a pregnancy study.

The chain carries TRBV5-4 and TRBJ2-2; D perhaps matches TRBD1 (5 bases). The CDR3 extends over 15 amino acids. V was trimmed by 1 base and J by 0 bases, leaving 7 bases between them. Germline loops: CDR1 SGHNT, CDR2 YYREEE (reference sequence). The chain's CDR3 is CASSLWGANTGELFF. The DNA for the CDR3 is TGTGCCAGCAGCTTGTGGGGCGCGAACACCGGGGAGCTGTTTTTT.

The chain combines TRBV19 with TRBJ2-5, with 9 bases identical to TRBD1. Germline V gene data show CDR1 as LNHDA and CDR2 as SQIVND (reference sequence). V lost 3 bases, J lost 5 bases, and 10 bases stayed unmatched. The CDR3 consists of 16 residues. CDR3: CASSIDTGGFGETQYF. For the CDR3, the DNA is TGTGCCAGTAGTATCGACACAGGGGGCTTTGGGGAGACCCAGTACTTC.

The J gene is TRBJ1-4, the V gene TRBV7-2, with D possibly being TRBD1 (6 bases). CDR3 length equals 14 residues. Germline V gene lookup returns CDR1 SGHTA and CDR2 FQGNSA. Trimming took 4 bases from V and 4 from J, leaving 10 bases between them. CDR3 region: CASSSGDINEKLFF. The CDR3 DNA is TGTGCCAGCAGCTCTGGGGACATTAATGAAAAACTGTTTTTT.

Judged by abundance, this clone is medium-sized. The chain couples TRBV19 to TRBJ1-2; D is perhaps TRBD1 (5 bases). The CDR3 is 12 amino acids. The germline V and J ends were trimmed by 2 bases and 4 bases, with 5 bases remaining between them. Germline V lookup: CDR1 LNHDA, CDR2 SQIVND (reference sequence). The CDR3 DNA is TGTGCCAGTAGTATAAGGGGCTATGGCTACACCTTC. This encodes CASSIRGYGYTF.

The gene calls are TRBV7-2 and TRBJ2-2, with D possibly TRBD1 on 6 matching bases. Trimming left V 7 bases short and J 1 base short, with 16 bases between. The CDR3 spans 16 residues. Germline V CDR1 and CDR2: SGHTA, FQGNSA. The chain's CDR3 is CASTVGTPLNTGELFF. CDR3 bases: TGTGCCAGCACCGTCGGGACACCCTTGAACACCGGGGAGCTGTTTTTT.

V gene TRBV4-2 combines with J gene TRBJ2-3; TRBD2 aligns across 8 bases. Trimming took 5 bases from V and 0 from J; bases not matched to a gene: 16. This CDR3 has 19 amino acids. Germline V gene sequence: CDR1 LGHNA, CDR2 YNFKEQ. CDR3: CASSESSRLAGSSTDTQYF. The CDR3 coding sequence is TGTGCCAGCAGCGAATCGAGCCGATTAGCGGGATCTAGCACAGATACGCAGTATTTT.

CDR3 nucleotide sequence: TGTGCCAGCAGTGAAGCCTCTAGGTTCCAAGAGACCCAGTACTTC. Translation gives CASSEASRFQETQYF. This chain connects TRBV2 to TRBJ2-5, with D hard to call. The CDR3 covers 15 residues. The V and J ends lost 0 bases and 1 base respectively, with 9 bases between them. The V gene's germline CDR1 is SNHLY and CDR2 FYNNEI. The full variable domain, in which reference TRBV2 and TRBJ2-5 provide the parts outside the CDR3, is EPEVTQTPSHQVTQMGQEVILRCVPISNHLYFYWYRQILGQKVEFLVSFYNNEISEKSEIFDDQFSVERPDGSNFTLKIRSTKLEDSAMYFCASSEASRFQETQYFGPGTRLLVL.

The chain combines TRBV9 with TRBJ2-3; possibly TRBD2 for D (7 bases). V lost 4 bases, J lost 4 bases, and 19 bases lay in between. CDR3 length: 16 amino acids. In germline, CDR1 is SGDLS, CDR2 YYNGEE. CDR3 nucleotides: TGTGCCAGCAGCCCCCGCTCTTGGGGGGGGCCAGATACGCAGTATTTT. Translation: CASSPRSWGGPDTQYF.

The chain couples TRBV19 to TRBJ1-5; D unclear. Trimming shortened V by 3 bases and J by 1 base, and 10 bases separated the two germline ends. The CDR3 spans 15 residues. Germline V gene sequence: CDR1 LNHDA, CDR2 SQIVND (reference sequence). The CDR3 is CASSIRRGSNQPQHF. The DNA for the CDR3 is TGTGCCAGTAGTATCCGGCGCGGGAGCAATCAGCCCCAGCATTTT.

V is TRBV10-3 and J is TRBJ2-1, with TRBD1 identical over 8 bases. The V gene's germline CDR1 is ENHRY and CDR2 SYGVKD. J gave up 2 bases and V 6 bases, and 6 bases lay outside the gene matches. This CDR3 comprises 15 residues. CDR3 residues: CAIRAGQGTYNEQFF. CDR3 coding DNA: TGTGCCATCAGGGCCGGACAGGGAACCTACAATGAGCAGTTCTTC.

The CDR3: CASRDRLSSTDTQYF. As DNA, the CDR3 is TGTGCCAGCAGAGACAGGTTATCTAGCACAGATACGCAGTATTTT. The chain employs TRBV2 and TRBJ2-3, with D possibly TRBD1 on 6 matching bases. V was cut by 6 bases and J by 0 bases, with 13 bases left in between. This CDR3 spans 15 amino acids. Germline V gene sequence: CDR1 SNHLY, CDR2 FYNNEI.

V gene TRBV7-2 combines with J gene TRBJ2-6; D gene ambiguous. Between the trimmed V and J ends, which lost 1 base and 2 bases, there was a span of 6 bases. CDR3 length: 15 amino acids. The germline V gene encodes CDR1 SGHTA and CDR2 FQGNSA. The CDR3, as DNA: TGTGCCAGCAGCTTAGGTTTTACTGGGGCCAACGTCCTGACTTTC. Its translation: CASSLGFTGANVLTF.

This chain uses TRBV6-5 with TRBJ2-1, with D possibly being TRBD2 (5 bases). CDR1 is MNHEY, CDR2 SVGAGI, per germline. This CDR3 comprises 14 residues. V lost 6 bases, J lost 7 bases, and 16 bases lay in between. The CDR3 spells CASSALSGSNEQFF. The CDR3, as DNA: TGTGCCAGCAGCGCTCTCTCGGGATCGAATGAGCAGTTCTTC.

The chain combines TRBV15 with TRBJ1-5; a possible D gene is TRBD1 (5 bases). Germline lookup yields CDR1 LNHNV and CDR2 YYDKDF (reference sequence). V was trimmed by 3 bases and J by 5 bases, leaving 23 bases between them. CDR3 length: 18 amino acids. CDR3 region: CATSSLPGSFRSDQPQHF. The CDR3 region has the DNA TGTGCCACCAGCAGTCTGCCAGGGTCGTTTCGCTCGGATCAGCCCCAGCATTTT.

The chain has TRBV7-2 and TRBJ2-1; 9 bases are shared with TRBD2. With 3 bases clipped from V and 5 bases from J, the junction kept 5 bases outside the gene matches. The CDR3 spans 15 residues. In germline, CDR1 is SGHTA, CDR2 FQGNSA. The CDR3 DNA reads TGTGCCAGCAGCTTTAGCGGGGGAGCCAACAATGAGCAGTTCTTC. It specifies CASSFSGGANNEQFF.

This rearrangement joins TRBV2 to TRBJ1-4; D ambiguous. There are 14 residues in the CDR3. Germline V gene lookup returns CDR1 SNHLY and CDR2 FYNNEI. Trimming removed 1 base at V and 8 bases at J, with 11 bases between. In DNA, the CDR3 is TGTGCCAGCAGTGAAGGGCAGATGAGGGAAAAACTGTTTTTT. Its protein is CASSEGQMREKLFF. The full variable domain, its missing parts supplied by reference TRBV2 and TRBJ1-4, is EPEVTQTPSHQVTQMGQEVILRCVPISNHLYFYWYRQILGQKVEFLVSFYNNEISEKSEIFDDQFSVERPDGSNFTLKIRSTKLEDSAMYFCASSEGQMREKLFFGSGTQLSVL.

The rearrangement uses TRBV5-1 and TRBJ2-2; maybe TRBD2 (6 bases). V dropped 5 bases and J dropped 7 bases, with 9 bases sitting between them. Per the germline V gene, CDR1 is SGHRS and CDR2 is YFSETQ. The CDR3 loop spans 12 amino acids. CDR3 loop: CASRWGGGELFF. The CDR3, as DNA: TGCGCCAGCAGGTGGGGAGGCGGGGAGCTGTTTTTT.

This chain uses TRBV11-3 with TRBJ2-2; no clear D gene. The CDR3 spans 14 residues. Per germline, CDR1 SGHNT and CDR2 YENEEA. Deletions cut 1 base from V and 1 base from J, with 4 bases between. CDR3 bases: TGTGCCAGCAGCTTAGCTTGGAACACCGGGGAGCTGTTTTTT. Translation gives CASSLAWNTGELFF.

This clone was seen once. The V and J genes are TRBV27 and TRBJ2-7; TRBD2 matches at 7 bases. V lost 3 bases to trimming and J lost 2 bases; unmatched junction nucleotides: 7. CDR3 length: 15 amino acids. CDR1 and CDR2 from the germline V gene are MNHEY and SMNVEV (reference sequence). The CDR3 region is CASSLSGEGAYEQYF. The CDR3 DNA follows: TGTGCCAGCAGTTTGTCCGGGGAGGGCGCCTACGAGCAGTACTTC.

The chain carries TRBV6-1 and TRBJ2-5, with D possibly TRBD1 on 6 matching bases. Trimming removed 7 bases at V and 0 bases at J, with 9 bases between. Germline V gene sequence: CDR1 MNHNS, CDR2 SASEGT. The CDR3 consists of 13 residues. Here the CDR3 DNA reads TGTGCCAGCACCGGACAGAACCAAGAGACCCAGTACTTC. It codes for CASTGQNQETQYF.

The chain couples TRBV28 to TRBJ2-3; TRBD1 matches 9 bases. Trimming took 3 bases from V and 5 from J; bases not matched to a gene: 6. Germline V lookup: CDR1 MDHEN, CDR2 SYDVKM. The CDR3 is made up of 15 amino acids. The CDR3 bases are TGTGCCAGCAGTTTCCCGGGGACAGGGATAGATACGCAGTATTTT. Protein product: CASSFPGTGIDTQYF. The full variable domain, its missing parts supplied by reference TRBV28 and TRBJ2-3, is DVKVTQSSRYLVKRTGEKVFLECVQDMDHENMFWYRQDPGLGLRLIYFSYDVKMKEKGDIPEGYSVSREKKERFSLILESASTNQTSMYLCASSFPGTGIDTQYFGPGTRLTVL.

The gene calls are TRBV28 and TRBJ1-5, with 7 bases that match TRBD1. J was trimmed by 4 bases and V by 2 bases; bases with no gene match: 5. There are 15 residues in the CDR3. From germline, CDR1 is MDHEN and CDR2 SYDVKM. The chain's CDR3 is CASSLISGGNQPQHF. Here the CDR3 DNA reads TGTGCCAGCAGTTTAATCTCAGGGGGGAATCAGCCCCAGCATTTT.

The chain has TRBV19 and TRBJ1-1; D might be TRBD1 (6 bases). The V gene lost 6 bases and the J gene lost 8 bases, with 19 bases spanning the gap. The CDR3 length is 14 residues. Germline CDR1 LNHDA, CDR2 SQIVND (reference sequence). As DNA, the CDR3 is TGTGCCAGTAGGAGAGACACTGAGGGACACGAAGCTTTCTTT. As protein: CASRRDTEGHEAFF.

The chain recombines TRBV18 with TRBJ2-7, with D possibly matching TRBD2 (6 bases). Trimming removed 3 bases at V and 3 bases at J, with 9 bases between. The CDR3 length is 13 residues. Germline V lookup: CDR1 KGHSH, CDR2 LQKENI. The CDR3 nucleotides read TGTGCCAGCTCACCGGCGGGGCTCTACGAGCAGTACTTC. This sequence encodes CASSPAGLYEQYF.

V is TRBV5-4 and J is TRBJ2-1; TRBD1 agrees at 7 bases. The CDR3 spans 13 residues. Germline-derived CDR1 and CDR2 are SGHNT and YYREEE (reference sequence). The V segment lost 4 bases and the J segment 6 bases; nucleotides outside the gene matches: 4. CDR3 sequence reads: CASSQGQPNEQFF. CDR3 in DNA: TGTGCCAGCAGCCAGGGACAGCCCAATGAGCAGTTCTTC.

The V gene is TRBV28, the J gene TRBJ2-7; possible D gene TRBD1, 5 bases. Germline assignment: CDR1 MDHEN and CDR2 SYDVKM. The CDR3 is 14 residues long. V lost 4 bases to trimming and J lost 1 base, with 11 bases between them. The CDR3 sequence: CASSSGDSSYEQYF. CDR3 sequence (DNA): TGTGCCAGCAGTTCTGGAGACAGTTCCTACGAGCAGTACTTC.